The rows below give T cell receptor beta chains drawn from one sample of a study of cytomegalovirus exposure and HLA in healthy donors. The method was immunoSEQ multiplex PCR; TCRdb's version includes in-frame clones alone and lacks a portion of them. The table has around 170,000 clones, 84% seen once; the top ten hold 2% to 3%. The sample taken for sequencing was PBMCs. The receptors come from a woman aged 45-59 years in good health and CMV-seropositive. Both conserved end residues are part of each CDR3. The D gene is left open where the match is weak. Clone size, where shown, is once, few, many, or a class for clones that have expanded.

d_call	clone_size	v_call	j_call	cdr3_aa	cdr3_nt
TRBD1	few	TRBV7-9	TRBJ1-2	CASSADRERVSYGYTF	TGTGCCAGCAGCGCGGACAGGGAAAGAGTTTCCTATGGCTACACCTTC
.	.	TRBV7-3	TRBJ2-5	CASSSGQLETQYF	TGTGCCAGCAGCTCCGGACAGCTAGAGACCCAGTACTTC
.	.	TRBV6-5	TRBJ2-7	CASSEHGSYEQYF	TGTGCCAGCAGTGAACACGGGTCCTACGAGCAGTACTTC
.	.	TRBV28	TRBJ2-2	CASGSGTLGGGELFF	TGTGCCAGCGGCTCCGGGACCCTCGGGGGTGGGGAGCTGTTTTTT
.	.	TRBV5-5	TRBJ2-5	CASSFRRVQETQYF	TGTGCCAGCAGCTTCCGCAGGGTCCAAGAGACCCAGTACTTC
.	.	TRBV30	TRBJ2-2	CAWSARGELFF	TGTGCCTGGAGTGCGAGGGGGGAGCTGTTTTTT
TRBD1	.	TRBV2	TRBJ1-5	CASRDRQGSNQPQHF	TGTGCCAGCAGAGATAGACAGGGTAGCAATCAGCCCCAGCATTTT
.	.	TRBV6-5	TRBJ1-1	CASSYRSGTEAFF	TGTGCCAGCAGTTACAGGTCCGGGACTGAAGCTTTCTTT
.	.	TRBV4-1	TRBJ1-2	CASSQDAGPYGYTF	TGCGCCAGCAGCCAAGATGCGGGGCCCTATGGCTACACCTTC
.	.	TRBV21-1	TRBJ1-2	CASSKVQPIIGTF	TGTGCCAGCAGCAAAGTACAGCCGATCATAGGCACCTTC
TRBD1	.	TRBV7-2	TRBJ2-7	CASRLDRGSYEQYF	TGTGCCAGCAGATTGGACAGGGGATCCTACGAGCAGTACTTC
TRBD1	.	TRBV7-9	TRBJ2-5	CASSHGQGETQYF	TGTGCCAGCAGCCATGGACAGGGCGAGACCCAGTACTTC
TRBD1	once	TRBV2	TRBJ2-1	CASSEWGQRTYNEQFF	TGTGCCAGCAGTGAATGGGGACAGAGGACCTACAATGAGCAGTTCTTC
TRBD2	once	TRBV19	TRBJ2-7	CASSIQAGQTYEQYF	TGTGCCAGTAGTATTCAAGCGGGGCAAACCTACGAGCAGTACTTC
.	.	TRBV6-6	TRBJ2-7	CASTPPGVYEQYF	TGTGCCAGCACTCCGCCCGGGGTTTACGAGCAGTACTTC
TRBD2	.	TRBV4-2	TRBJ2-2	CASSLGGFLNTGELFF	TGTGCCAGCAGCTTGGGAGGGTTTCTGAACACCGGGGAGCTGTTTTTT
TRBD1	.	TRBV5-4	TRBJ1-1	CASNPTGGVAFF	TGTGCCAGCAACCCCACAGGGGGCGTCGCTTTCTTT
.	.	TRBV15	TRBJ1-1	CATSKAGEGDTEAFF	TGTGCCACCAGCAAGGCAGGGGAGGGGGACACTGAAGCTTTCTTT
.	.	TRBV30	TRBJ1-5	CAWSQGPAQPQHF	TGTGCCTGGAGTCAGGGGCCGGCTCAGCCCCAGCATTTT
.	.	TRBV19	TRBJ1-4	CASSLRPRGEKLFF	TGTGCCAGTAGTCTCAGACCCAGGGGAGAAAAACTGTTTTTT
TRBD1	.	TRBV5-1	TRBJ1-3	CASSLGDSSGNTIYF	TGCGCCAGCAGCTTGGGGGACAGTTCAGGAAACACCATATATTTT
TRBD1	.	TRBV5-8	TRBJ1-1	CASFLPGTGSTGEAFF	TGTGCCAGCTTTCTACCCGGGACAGGGTCAACGGGGGAAGCTTTCTTT
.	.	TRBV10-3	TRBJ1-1	CAISENAWEGEAFF	TGTGCCATCAGTGAGAACGCGTGGGAGGGAGAAGCTTTCTTT
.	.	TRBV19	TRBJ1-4	CASSFGLTNEKLFF	TGTGCCAGTAGTTTCGGACTGACCAATGAAAAACTGTTTTTT
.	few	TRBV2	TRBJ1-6	CASSDRLTNSPLHF	TGTGCCAGCAGTGACCGACTAACGAATTCACCCCTCCACTTT